Below are 13 T cell receptor beta chains sequenced from a single sample in a study of molecular identifiers for immune sequencing clone quantification. TCRdb reanalysed the PCR reads using MiXCR and keeps one entry per CDR3 protein. The data contain around 480,000 distinct CDR3 sequences, roughly 23% of them seen just once; the ten biggest clones take up approximately 0.8%. Sequenced sample: naive CD8+ T cells from blood, with Jurkat cell RNA spiked in. Subset noted: FACS-sorted CD8+CD4-CCR7+CD45RA+ naive T cells. The receptors stem from a human donor in good health. Some libraries in this study had Jurkat cell RNA spiked in.

The V call is TRBV5-5, the J call TRBJ2-5, with TRBD2 matching over 8 bases. This CDR3 is 15 amino acids long. Trimming at V came to 4 bases and at J to 0 bases, leaving 5 bases not matched to a gene. The germline CDR1 and CDR2 sequences are SGHKS and YYEKEE (reference sequence). The CDR3 region has the DNA TGTGCCAGCAGCCCCGGGGGGGGGTACCAAGAGACCCAGTACTTC. Its protein is CASSPGGGYQETQYF.

This clonotype occurred a few times. J is TRBJ2-5 and V is TRBV6-5; D is unresolved. The CDR3 consists of 14 residues. CDR1 MNHEY and CDR2 SVGAGI come from the germline V gene. Trimming stripped 0 bases from V and 5 bases from J, with 10 bases between. Here the CDR3 DNA reads TGTGCCAGCAGTTACTCTGAAGGGCACGAGACCCAGTACTTC. This translates into CASSYSEGHETQYF.

This clonotype was counted a few times. This may arise from a read error, as a much more abundant clone is one base away. V and J are TRBV7-2 and TRBJ2-3; possible D gene TRBD1, 5 bases. CDR1 and CDR2 (germline): SGHTA, FQGNSA. Trimming pared 1 base from V and 10 bases from J, leaving 15 bases between. The CDR3 length is 14 residues. The CDR3 is CASSLVGHLDSQYF. In DNA, the CDR3 is TGTGCCAGCAGCTTAGTCGGACATCTCGATTCGCAGTATTTT.

About this clonotype: A read error may be the cause here, since a much bigger clone is one base away. CDR3 in amino acids: CASSLGGAGYTYTEAFF. The CDR3 nucleotides read TGTGCCAGCAGCTTAGGGGGGGCCGGGTACACGTATACTGAAGCTTTCTTT. The chain recombines TRBV7-8 with TRBJ1-1; the D gene is possibly TRBD1 (6 bases). The germline V gene encodes CDR1 SGHVS and CDR2 FQNEAQ. The V end lost 1 base, the J end lost 5 bases, and 20 bases lay between the germline ends. This CDR3 comprises 17 residues.

The chain uses TRBV4-2 and TRBJ1-1; a possible D gene is TRBD1 (6 bases). CDR3 size: 18 residues. Trimming removed 0 bases at V and 0 bases at J, with 17 bases between. CDR1 LGHNA and CDR2 YNFKEQ come from the germline V gene. As DNA, the CDR3 is TGTGCCAGCAGCCAAGACCGGCTCGGAGGACAGCTGAACACTGAAGCTTTCTTT. Encoded protein: CASSQDRLGGQLNTEAFF.

This clonotype was seen a few times. The chain recombines TRBV5-6 with TRBJ2-7; maybe TRBD2 (6 bases). The CDR3 has 17 residues. Germline lookup yields CDR1 SGHDT and CDR2 YYEEEE. The V end was cut by 1 base, the J end by 0 bases, with 17 bases between. CDR3 residues: CASSLSLGSGSSYEQYF. In nucleotides, the CDR3 is TGTGCCAGCAGCTTGAGCTTAGGTAGCGGTAGCTCCTACGAGCAGTACTTC.

At least ten counts were recorded for this clonotype. This chain uses TRBV6-5 with TRBJ2-1; 7 bases agree with TRBD2. Germline CDR1 is MNHEY and CDR2 is SVGAGI. This CDR3 has 17 residues. V lost 4 bases and J lost 1; bases outside the gene matches: 10. The CDR3 nucleotides read TGTGCCAGCAGTTCCCCCCGGGAGGCCGCATCCTACAATGAGCAGTTCTTC. Protein: CASSSPREAASYNEQFF.

Comments on this clonotype: This sequence may be a read error, since a much larger clone differs from it by one base. The chain combines TRBV6-5 with TRBJ1-5, with D possibly being TRBD1 (5 bases). CDR1 MNHEY and CDR2 SVGAGI come from the germline V gene. Trimming removed 2 bases at V and 1 base at J, with 9 bases between. The CDR3 sequence is 15 residues long. For the CDR3, the DNA is TGTGCCAGCAGTTACGTGCCAGGGAGCAATCAGCCCCAGCATTTT. This codes for CASSYVPGSNQPQHF.

The chain carries TRBV19 and TRBJ2-2; D not certain. The CDR3 spans 16 residues. V was trimmed by 1 base and J by 0 bases, leaving 9 bases between them. Germline V gene data show CDR1 as LNHDA and CDR2 as SQIVND (reference sequence). The DNA for the CDR3 is TGTGCCAGTAGTATAGCGCGGCTAGCGAACACCGGGGAGCTGTTTTTT. Protein product: CASSIARLANTGELFF.

This clonotype has ten or more counts. The rearrangement uses TRBV2 and TRBJ2-3; D unresolved. The CDR3 has 13 amino acids. CDR1 and CDR2 from the germline V gene are SNHLY and FYNNEI. V dropped 7 bases and J dropped 6 bases, with 14 bases sitting between them. CDR3 DNA sequence: TGTGCCAGCATGGGTGTTCCGGATGATACGCAGTATTTT. Its protein is CASMGVPDDTQYF.

This clonotype was detected many times. J is TRBJ2-7 and V is TRBV20-1; D is undetermined. CDR3 length equals 12 residues. Germline CDR1 reads DFQATT; CDR2 reads SNEGSKA (reference sequence). Trimming shortened V by 2 bases and J by 1 base, and 6 bases separated the two germline ends. The CDR3 bases are TGCAGTGCTAGAAGTTGGTCCTACGAGCAGTACTTC. It codes for CSARSWSYEQYF.

This clonotype was detected only a few times. The chain carries TRBV2 and TRBJ2-3; 13 nucleotides agree with TRBD2. The CDR3 is 19 residues long. After removal of 3 bases from V and 0 bases from J, the junction contained 9 bases not matched to a gene. CDR1 is SNHLY and CDR2 is FYNNEI in the germline V gene. CDR3 in DNA: TGTGCCAGCAGTGACATCGGGACTAGCGGGGAGACAAGCACAGATACGCAGTATTTT. It is translated as CASSDIGTSGETSTDTQYF. The whole variable domain, filled in from reference TRBV2 and TRBJ2-3, reads EPEVTQTPSHQVTQMGQEVILRCVPISNHLYFYWYRQILGQKVEFLVSFYNNEISEKSEIFDDQFSVERPDGSNFTLKIRSTKLEDSAMYFCASSDIGTSGETSTDTQYFGPGTRLTVL.

V gene TRBV5-6 combines with J gene TRBJ2-7, with 8 positions matching TRBD1. The CDR3 length is 15 residues. CDR1 and CDR2 from the germline V gene are SGHDT and YYEEEE. Losses at the gene ends were 4 bases for V and 2 bases for J; bases not matched to a gene: 8. CDR3 sequence reads: CASSTDRTGTYEQYF. CDR3 nucleotide sequence: TGTGCCAGCAGCACTGACCGGACAGGGACCTACGAGCAGTACTTC.